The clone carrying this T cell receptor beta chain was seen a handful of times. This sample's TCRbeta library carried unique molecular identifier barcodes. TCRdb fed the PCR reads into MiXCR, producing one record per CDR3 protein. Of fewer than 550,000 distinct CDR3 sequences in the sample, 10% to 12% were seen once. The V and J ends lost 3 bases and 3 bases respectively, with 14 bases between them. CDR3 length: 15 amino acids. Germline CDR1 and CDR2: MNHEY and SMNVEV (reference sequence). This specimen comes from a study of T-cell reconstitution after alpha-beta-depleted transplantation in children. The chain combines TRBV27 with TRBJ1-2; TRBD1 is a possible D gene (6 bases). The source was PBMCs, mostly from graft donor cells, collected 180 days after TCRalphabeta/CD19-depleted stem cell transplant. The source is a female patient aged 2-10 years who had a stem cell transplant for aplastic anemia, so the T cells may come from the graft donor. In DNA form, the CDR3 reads TGTGCCAGCAGTTTTAGATGGGGGGCTGACTATGGCTACACCTTC. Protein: CASSFRWGADYGYTF.